This T cell receptor (beta chain) was sequenced during a study of PD-1 blockade in classical Hodgkin lymphoma. Germline lookup yields CDR1 SGHDT and CDR2 YYEEEE. This CDR3 has 16 amino acids. With 3 bases removed from V and 0 bases from J, the gap between germline ends came to 15 bases. Repertoires were generated with immunoSEQ multiplex PCR, while TCRdb's copy carries only in-frame clones and drops some. The sample has 4,000 to 4,500 clones, roughly 79% seen once; the top ten hold approximately 6%. Relapse was seen in all patients after autologous stem cell transplantation, and brentuximab vedotin exposure was variable. The study purified CD4+ T cells from thawed PBMCs using magnetic negative selection.

The receptor was derived from a human donor with classical Hodgkin lymphoma. The J gene is TRBJ1-1, the V gene TRBV5-6, with D possibly being TRBD1 (6 bases). Material: CD4+ T cells from blood, obtained at baseline. CDR3 region: CASSYPTGTLNTEAFF. CDR3 sequence (DNA): TGTGCCAGCAGCTACCCCACCGGGACATTGAACACTGAAGCTTTCTTT.